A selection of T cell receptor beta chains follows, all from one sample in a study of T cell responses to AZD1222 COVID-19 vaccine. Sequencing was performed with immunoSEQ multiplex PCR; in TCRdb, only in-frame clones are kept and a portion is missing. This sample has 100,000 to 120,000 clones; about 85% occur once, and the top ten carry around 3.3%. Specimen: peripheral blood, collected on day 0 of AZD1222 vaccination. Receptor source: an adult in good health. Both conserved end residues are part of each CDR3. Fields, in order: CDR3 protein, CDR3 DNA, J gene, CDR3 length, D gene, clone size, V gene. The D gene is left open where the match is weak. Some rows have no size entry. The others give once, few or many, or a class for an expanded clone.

CDR3: CASSRDQPQHF
DNA: TGTGCCAGCAGCAGGGACCAGCCCCAGCATTTT
J: TRBJ1-5
length: 11
D: NA
size: NA
V: TRBV2

CDR3: CASSPGTSGYNEQFF
DNA: TGTGCCAGCAGCCCCGGGACTAGCGGATACAATGAGCAGTTCTTC
J: TRBJ2-1
length: 15
D: TRBD2
size: NA
V: TRBV7-3

CDR3: CAWSAGGDGYTF
DNA: TGTGCCTGGAGTGCGGGGGGGGACGGCTACACCTTC
J: TRBJ1-2
length: 12
D: NA
size: NA
V: TRBV30

CDR3: CASSLVGFSTDTQYF
DNA: TGTGCCAGCAGCTTAGTCGGGTTTAGCACAGATACGCAGTATTTT
J: TRBJ2-3
length: 15
D: NA
size: NA
V: TRBV7-2

CDR3: CASSPQGSGSGNEQFF
DNA: TGTGCCAGCAGCCCCCAGGGCTCCGGGAGTGGTAATGAGCAGTTCTTC
J: TRBJ2-1
length: 16
D: NA
size: NA
V: TRBV11-2

CDR3: CASSLASQGATGNTIYF
DNA: TGTGCCAGCAGCTTGGCCTCACAGGGGGCTACTGGAAACACCATATATTTT
J: TRBJ1-3
length: 17
D: TRBD1
size: NA
V: TRBV5-4

CDR3: CASSLADSAYTF
DNA: TGTGCCAGCAGCTTAGCCGACAGTGCCTACACCTTC
J: TRBJ1-2
length: 12
D: NA
size: NA
V: TRBV7-9

CDR3: CASSYSTGIPGQPQHF
DNA: TGTGCCAGCAGTTACTCTACAGGGATTCCGGGTCAGCCCCAGCATTTT
J: TRBJ1-5
length: 16
D: NA
size: once
V: TRBV6-2/TRBV6-3

CDR3: CASSFNDLRYGYTF
DNA: TGTGCCAGCAGTTTTAACGACCTGAGGTATGGCTACACCTTC
J: TRBJ1-2
length: 14
D: NA
size: NA
V: TRBV28

CDR3: CASSSTTSGGADTQYF
DNA: TGCGCCAGCAGCTCAACTACTAGCGGGGGAGCAGATACGCAGTATTTT
J: TRBJ2-3
length: 16
D: TRBD2
size: NA
V: TRBV5-1

CDR3: CASSPRPEGQPQHF
DNA: TGTGCCAGCAGCCCCAGACCGGAAGGTCAGCCCCAGCATTTT
J: TRBJ1-5
length: 14
D: NA
size: NA
V: TRBV3-1/TRBV3-2

CDR3: CASSTREQAMGPQHF
DNA: TGTGCCAGCAGTACCCGTGAACAGGCGATGGGGCCCCAGCATTTT
J: TRBJ1-5
length: 15
D: NA
size: NA
V: TRBV6-6

CDR3: CASSQGAWAPLHF
DNA: TGTGCCAGCAGTCAGGGGGCCTGGGCACCCCTCCACTTT
J: TRBJ1-6
length: 13
D: TRBD1
size: NA
V: TRBV6-5

CDR3: CASSSTGTANYGYTF
DNA: TGTGCCAGCAGCTCTACCGGGACAGCAAACTATGGCTACACCTTC
J: TRBJ1-2
length: 15
D: TRBD1
size: NA
V: TRBV6-6

CDR3: CASSLGVGNQPQHF
DNA: TGCGCCAGCAGCTTGGGGGTGGGGAATCAGCCCCAGCATTTT
J: TRBJ1-5
length: 14
D: NA
size: NA
V: TRBV5-1

CDR3: CASSPRGYEQYF
DNA: TGTGCCAGCAGTCCCAGGGGCTACGAGCAGTACTTC
J: TRBJ2-7
length: 12
D: NA
size: NA
V: TRBV6-6

CDR3: CASIKLTGSGGYTF
DNA: TGTGCCAGCATAAAGTTGACGGGGTCAGGTGGCTACACCTTC
J: TRBJ1-2
length: 14
D: NA
size: NA
V: TRBV28

CDR3: CSVERQRGPTNEQFF
DNA: TGCAGCGTTGAAAGGCAGCGGGGACCCACCAATGAGCAGTTCTTC
J: TRBJ2-1
length: 15
D: TRBD2
size: NA
V: TRBV29-1

CDR3: CSASGLAGVEQYF
DNA: TGCAGTGCCAGTGGACTAGCGGGAGTCGAGCAGTACTTC
J: TRBJ2-7
length: 13
D: TRBD2
size: NA
V: TRBV20-1

CDR3: CASSLQGRYETQYF
DNA: TGTGCCAGCAGTCTACAGGGTCGCTACGAGACCCAGTACTTC
J: TRBJ2-5
length: 14
D: NA
size: NA
V: TRBV27

CDR3: CASSRPGTGPDTEAFF
DNA: TGTGCCAGCAGCCGTCCCGGGACAGGGCCGGACACTGAAGCTTTCTTT
J: TRBJ1-1
length: 16
D: TRBD1
size: NA
V: TRBV6-6

CDR3: CASSLRFGTAGRNTIYF
DNA: TGTGCCAGCAGCTTAAGGTTCGGGACAGCTGGGAGAAACACCATATATTTT
J: TRBJ1-3
length: 17
D: TRBD1
size: NA
V: TRBV7-8

CDR3: CASSAGQGADNSPLHF
DNA: TGTGCCAGCAGCGCAGGACAGGGGGCTGATAATTCACCCCTCCACTTT
J: TRBJ1-6
length: 16
D: TRBD1
size: NA
V: TRBV9

CDR3: CASSQTATRREQYF
DNA: TGTGCCAGCAGCCAAACGGCCACCCGGCGGGAGCAGTACTTC
J: TRBJ2-7
length: 14
D: NA
size: NA
V: TRBV3-1/TRBV3-2

CDR3: CASSAGYSNQPQHF
DNA: TGTGCCAGCAGTGCAGGGTATAGCAATCAGCCCCAGCATTTT
J: TRBJ1-5
length: 14
D: NA
size: NA
V: TRBV27

CDR3: CASQDGNYGYTF
DNA: TGTGCCAGCCAGGACGGGAACTATGGCTACACCTTC
J: TRBJ1-2
length: 12
D: NA
size: NA
V: TRBV3-1/TRBV3-2

CDR3: CASSPRGSYEKLFF
DNA: TGTGCCAGCAGCCCCCGGGGAAGTTATGAAAAACTGTTTTTT
J: TRBJ1-4
length: 14
D: NA
size: NA
V: TRBV7-2

CDR3: CASSTQAGPFQETQYF
DNA: TGCGCCAGCAGCACTCAAGCGGGCCCCTTCCAAGAGACCCAGTACTTC
J: TRBJ2-5
length: 16
D: NA
size: NA
V: TRBV5-1

CDR3: CASSVDRGYEQFF
DNA: TGTGCCAGTAGTGTAGACAGGGGCTATGAGCAGTTCTTC
J: TRBJ2-1
length: 13
D: TRBD1
size: NA
V: TRBV19

CDR3: CASSLRLADEQFF
DNA: TGTGCCAGCAGCCTTAGACTAGCCGATGAGCAGTTCTTC
J: TRBJ2-1
length: 13
D: TRBD2
size: NA
V: TRBV4-2

CDR3: CASTDRGAGNSPLHF
DNA: TGTGCCAGTACAGACAGGGGCGCCGGTAATTCACCCCTCCACTTT
J: TRBJ1-6
length: 15
D: TRBD1
size: few
V: TRBV19

CDR3: CASFRGPGTDTQYF
DNA: TGCGCCAGCTTCAGGGGGCCGGGCACAGATACGCAGTATTTT
J: TRBJ2-3
length: 14
D: TRBD1
size: NA
V: TRBV10-1

CDR3: CASSIAHMSYEQYF
DNA: TGTGCCAGTAGTATAGCTCACATGTCCTACGAGCAGTACTTC
J: TRBJ2-7
length: 14
D: NA
size: NA
V: TRBV19

CDR3: CASSLDTGGNTIYF
DNA: TGTGCCAGCAGCTTAGACACTGGTGGAAACACCATATATTTT
J: TRBJ1-3
length: 14
D: NA
size: NA
V: TRBV7-9

CDR3: CASSQGGLAGVYEQYF
DNA: TGTGCCAGCAGCCAAGGAGGACTAGCGGGGGTCTACGAGCAGTACTTC
J: TRBJ2-7
length: 16
D: TRBD2
size: NA
V: TRBV3-1/TRBV3-2

CDR3: CASSLTFREQFF
DNA: TGTGCCAGCAGTTTAACCTTTAGGGAGCAGTTCTTC
J: TRBJ2-1
length: 12
D: NA
size: NA
V: TRBV28

CDR3: CASSFVGAYNSPLHF
DNA: TGTGCCAGCAGTTTCGTCGGTGCATATAATTCACCCCTCCACTTT
J: TRBJ1-6
length: 15
D: NA
size: NA
V: TRBV6-5

CDR3: CASSLREERYEQYF
DNA: TGTGCCAGCAGTCTGCGGGAGGAGCGTTACGAGCAGTACTTC
J: TRBJ2-7
length: 14
D: TRBD2
size: NA
V: TRBV9

CDR3: CASSYSRGLRTEAFF
DNA: TGTGCCAGCAGTTACTCACGGGGGCTGAGGACTGAAGCTTTCTTT
J: TRBJ1-1
length: 15
D: NA
size: NA
V: TRBV6-5

CDR3: CASSSRTSGRLADTQYF
DNA: TGTGCCAGCAGTTCAAGGACTAGCGGGAGGTTGGCAGATACGCAGTATTTT
J: TRBJ2-3
length: 17
D: TRBD2
size: NA
V: TRBV27

CDR3: CASSATGQNQPQHF
DNA: TGTGCCAGCAGCGCTACCGGACAAAATCAGCCCCAGCATTTT
J: TRBJ1-5
length: 14
D: NA
size: NA
V: TRBV9

CDR3: CAWSLQGNQPQHF
DNA: TGTGCCTGGAGTTTACAGGGGAATCAGCCCCAGCATTTT
J: TRBJ1-5
length: 13
D: TRBD1
size: NA
V: TRBV30

CDR3: CASSAGTGSYNEQFF
DNA: TGCGCCAGCAGCGCCGGGACAGGGAGCTACAATGAGCAGTTCTTC
J: TRBJ2-1
length: 15
D: TRBD1
size: once
V: TRBV5-1

CDR3: CASSLVGQDYGYTF
DNA: TGCGCCAGCAGCTTGGTTGGGCAAGACTATGGCTACACCTTC
J: TRBJ1-2
length: 14
D: NA
size: NA
V: TRBV5-1

CDR3: CASSPGHRGNTEAFF
DNA: TGTGCCAGCAGTCCGGGACATCGGGGGAACACTGAAGCTTTCTTT
J: TRBJ1-1
length: 15
D: NA
size: NA
V: TRBV7-3

CDR3: CASARGRTYEQYF
DNA: TGTGCCAGCGCTCGAGGCAGGACCTACGAGCAGTACTTC
J: TRBJ2-7
length: 13
D: NA
size: few
V: TRBV27

CDR3: CASSLGASWNEKLFF
DNA: TGTGCCAGCAGCTTAGGGGCCTCATGGAATGAAAAACTGTTTTTT
J: TRBJ1-4
length: 15
D: NA
size: NA
V: TRBV7-2

CDR3: CATSGRGGKSSYEQYF
DNA: TGTGCCACCAGCGGTAGAGGGGGCAAGAGCTCCTACGAGCAGTACTTC
J: TRBJ2-7
length: 16
D: TRBD1
size: NA
V: TRBV15

CDR3: CASSDSWGSNYGYTF
DNA: TGTGCCAGCAGTGATTCGTGGGGGAGTAACTATGGCTACACCTTC
J: TRBJ1-2
length: 15
D: NA
size: NA
V: TRBV6-1

CDR3: CAISESNEGREGYTF
DNA: TGTGCCATCAGTGAGTCGAACGAGGGCAGGGAAGGCTACACCTTC
J: TRBJ1-2
length: 15
D: NA
size: few
V: TRBV10-3

CDR3: CASSVRGAEELFF
DNA: TGTGCCAGTAGTGTACGTGGAGCCGAGGAGCTGTTTTTT
J: TRBJ2-2
length: 13
D: NA
size: NA
V: TRBV19

CDR3: CASSLHGMNTEAFF
DNA: TGTGCCAGCAGCTTGCACGGCATGAACACTGAAGCTTTCTTT
J: TRBJ1-1
length: 14
D: NA
size: NA
V: TRBV7-9

CDR3: CASSLVKGNEQFF
DNA: TGTGCCAGCAGCTTAGTGAAAGGGAATGAGCAGTTCTTC
J: TRBJ2-1
length: 13
D: NA
size: NA
V: TRBV7-2

CDR3: CASSSSGDLGTQYF
DNA: TGTGCCAGCAGCTCTAGCGGGGACCTCGGTACGCAGTATTTT
J: TRBJ2-3
length: 14
D: TRBD2
size: NA
V: TRBV7-9